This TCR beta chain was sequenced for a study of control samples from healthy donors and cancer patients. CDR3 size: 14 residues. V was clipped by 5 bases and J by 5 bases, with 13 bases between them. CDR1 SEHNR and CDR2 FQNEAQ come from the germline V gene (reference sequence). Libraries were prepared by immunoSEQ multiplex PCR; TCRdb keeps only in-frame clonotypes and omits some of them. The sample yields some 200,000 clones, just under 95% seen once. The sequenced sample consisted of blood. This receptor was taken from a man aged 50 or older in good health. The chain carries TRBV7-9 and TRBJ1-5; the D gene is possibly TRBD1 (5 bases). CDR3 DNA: TGTGCCAGCAGCCCTACTTTGGGGGATCAGCCCCAGCATTTT. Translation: CASSPTLGDQPQHF.